The 27 T cell receptor beta chains given below trace back to one sample, sequenced in a study of T cells after yellow fever vaccination. A single record per CDR3 protein comes from TCRdb applying MiXCR to the 5' RACE reads. This table has hundreds of thousands of distinct CDR3 sequences, 4.1% appearing once. The sequences come from PBMCs, collected 5 days after the yellow fever booster vaccination. The source is a man aged 18 to 35 who received the YFV17D yellow fever vaccine.

J is TRBJ1-4 and V is TRBV7-8; 7 positions match TRBD1. This CDR3 has 16 amino acids. Germline CDR1 is SGHVS and CDR2 is FQNEAQ. Trimming cost V 4 bases and J 4 bases; bases outside gene matches: 9. CDR3 sequence reads: CASSSGSGTVNEKLFF. CDR3 DNA sequence: TGTGCCAGCAGCTCAGGGTCCGGGACAGTTAATGAAAAACTGTTTTTT. The whole variable domain, remainder taken from reference TRBV7-8 and TRBJ1-4, is GAGVSQSPRYKVAKRGQDVALRCDPISGHVSLFWYQQALGQGPEFLTYFQNEAQLDKSGLPSDRFFAERPEGSVSTLKIQRTQQEDSAVYLCASSSGSGTVNEKLFFGSGTQLSVL.

This sequence joins TRBV28 and TRBJ1-2; perhaps TRBD1 as D (6 bases). The CDR3 is 12 amino acids. V was cut by 5 bases and J by 11 bases, with 15 bases left in between. The germline gives CDR1 MDHEN, CDR2 SYDVKM. CDR3 sequence (DNA): TGTGCCAGCAGTACCCTGGGAGGGGGTTACACCTTC. It yields the protein CASSTLGGGYTF.

This clonotype has ten or more counts. The J gene is TRBJ1-3, the V gene TRBV4-3; D gene unclear. Per the germline V gene, CDR1 is LGHNA and CDR2 is YSLEER. The CDR3 runs to 15 residues. Trimming shortened V by 1 base and J by 2 bases, and 9 bases separated the two germline ends. DNA for the CDR3: TGCGCCAGCAGCCAAGCGCGGACGGCTGGAAACACCATATATTTT. Amino acids: CASSQARTAGNTIYF.

This clonotype occurred many times. This chain links TRBV15 with TRBJ2-4; D possibly corresponds to TRBD2 (5 bases). The V end lost 1 base, the J end lost 10 bases, and 14 bases lay between the germline ends. The CDR3 runs 14 residues. The germline V gene encodes CDR1 LNHNV and CDR2 YYDKDF (reference sequence). CDR3 sequence (DNA): TGTGCCACCAGCAGAGGGGTCGAGGGAGTAATTCAGTACTTC. It specifies CATSRGVEGVIQYF.

This clonotype was seen repeatedly, ten times or more. This chain joins TRBV4-3 and TRBJ1-4, with 10 nucleotides matching TRBD1. Germline values: CDR1 LGHNA, CDR2 YSLEER. With V trimmed by 3 bases and J by 6 bases, 4 bases remained unmatched. The CDR3 totals 15 residues. CDR3 amino acids: CASSHRGTGDEKLFF. As DNA, the CDR3 is TGCGCCAGCAGCCACCGCGGGACAGGGGATGAAAAACTGTTTTTT.

This clonotype has ten or more counts. V usage is TRBV7-2 and J usage is TRBJ2-7; weak D call: TRBD2 (6 bases). The CDR3 covers 14 residues. Germline V gene lookup returns CDR1 SGHTA and CDR2 FQGNSA. V gave up 0 bases and J gave up 2 bases, with 8 bases separating them. The CDR3 here is CASSLATGAYEQYF. The CDR3 coding sequence is TGTGCCAGCAGCTTAGCGACGGGGGCCTACGAGCAGTACTTC. The full variable domain, with the rest looked up from reference TRBV7-2 and TRBJ2-7, is GAGVSQSPSNKVTEKGKDVELRCDPISGHTALYWYRQSLGQGLEFLIYFQGNSAPDKSGLPSDRFSAERTGGSVSTLTIQRTQQEDSAVYLCASSLATGAYEQYFGPGTRLTVT.

In this sample, this clonotype turned up many times. The V call is TRBV7-2, the J call TRBJ2-7; 7 bases align to TRBD1. The CDR3 totals 14 residues. V trimming: 4 bases; J trimming: 3 bases; junction bases outside the gene matches: 6. Germline loops: CDR1 SGHTA, CDR2 FQGNSA. The CDR3 DNA sequence: TGTGCCAGCAGCTCAAGAGACAGGGTCTACGAGCAGTACTTC. Translating it yields CASSSRDRVYEQYF.

This clonotype appeared a few times. The chain is built from TRBV19 and TRBJ1-2, with D perhaps matching TRBD1 (6 bases). The V and J ends lost 4 bases and 2 bases respectively, with 11 bases between them. Germline V gene sequence: CDR1 LNHDA, CDR2 SQIVND (reference sequence). The CDR3 loop spans 14 amino acids. The DNA for the CDR3 is TGTGCCAGTAGTACGGGGGGCACGAACTATGGCTACACCTTC. This translates into CASSTGGTNYGYTF.

This chain uses TRBV6-2 or TRBV6-3 with TRBJ2-3, with D hard to call. Trimming pared 6 bases from V and 6 bases from J, leaving 10 bases between. Per the germline V gene, CDR1 is MNHEY and CDR2 is SVGEGT. CDR3 length: 12 amino acids. CDR3 bases: TGTGCCAGCAGAAGGGCGGTGGATACGCAGTATTTT. Amino acids: CASRRAVDTQYF.

The V call is TRBV6-5, the J call TRBJ1-5; D call uncertain. Trimming pared 8 bases from V and 3 bases from J, leaving 14 bases between. The germline V gene has CDR1 MNHEY and CDR2 SVGAGI. The CDR3 has 14 amino acids. CDR3 DNA: TGTGCCAGCCGGACGGCGGATAACAATCAGCCCCAGCATTTT. Protein product: CASRTADNNQPQHF.

This rearrangement joins TRBV12-3 or TRBV12-4 to TRBJ1-4; D possibly corresponds to TRBD1 (5 bases). V lost 5 bases to trimming and J lost 5 bases, with 9 bases between them. The CDR3 extends over 13 amino acids. CDR3 nucleotides: TGTGCCAGCAGTCCCAGACAGAATGAAAAACTGTTTTTT. The encoded protein is CASSPRQNEKLFF.

There are many counts of this clonotype. The chain is built from TRBV7-2 and TRBJ1-5, with a possible D match to TRBD1 (6 bases). Trimming stripped 1 base from V and 5 bases from J, with 9 bases between. The CDR3 is made up of 14 amino acids. CDR1 is SGHTA, CDR2 FQGNSA, per germline. CDR3 DNA sequence: TGTGCCAGCAGCTTAGGGGGGGCCTATCAGCCCCAGCATTTT. It encodes CASSLGGAYQPQHF.

As regards this clonotype: This sequence may be a read error, since a much larger clone differs from it by one base. The chain carries TRBV20-1 and TRBJ2-3; possible D gene TRBD1, 7 bases. The CDR3 spans 15 residues. Germline V gene lookup returns CDR1 DFQATT and CDR2 SNEGSKA (reference sequence). V lost 0 bases and J 8 bases, leaving 18 bases between the germline ends. The CDR3 DNA reads as TGCAGTGCTAGAGATGGGCCCAGGGGGGCAGGTACGCAGTATTTT. Encoded protein: CSARDGPRGAGTQYF.

This sequence joins TRBV27 and TRBJ2-5; D is possibly TRBD2 (5 bases). This CDR3 is 16 amino acids long. Looked up from germline, CDR1 is MNHEY and CDR2 is SMNVEV (reference sequence). Trimming cost V 1 base and J 4 bases, with 16 bases left between them. The CDR3 here is CASSLYPLAGGETQYF. The CDR3 DNA reads as TGTGCCAGCAGTTTATACCCGCTAGCAGGTGGAGAGACCCAGTACTTC.

In its sample, this clonotype was seen a few times. The J gene is TRBJ2-7, the V gene TRBV23-1, with a tentative D call TRBD2 (6 bases). TRBV23-1 is treated as an ORF (open reading frame) with a function not yet certain. The CDR3 loop spans 12 amino acids. The ends were cut back, 3 bases at V and 6 bases at J, with 9 bases in the middle. In nucleotides, the CDR3 is TGCGCCAGCAGTCAGGGGGGTTCCGAGCAGTACGTC. Encoded protein: CASSQGGSEQYV.

This clonotype was seen a handful of times. The chain combines TRBV7-2 with TRBJ2-3, with 8 bases fitting TRBD2. The CDR3 covers 15 residues. CDR1 and CDR2 from the germline V gene are SGHTA and FQGNSA. V lost 4 bases, J lost 8 bases, and 11 bases stayed unmatched. The CDR3 nucleotides read TGTGCCAGCAGCTCACGACGGGGGGGCCTCGGTACGCAGTATTTT. Protein sequence: CASSSRRGGLGTQYF.

The rearrangement uses TRBV18 and TRBJ2-5; D is possibly TRBD1 (6 bases). The CDR3 spans 16 residues. With 6 bases removed from V and 3 bases from J, the gap between germline ends came to 20 bases. Germline V CDR1 and CDR2: KGHSH, LQKENI. The CDR3 nucleotides read TGTGCCAGCTCCCCGAAACCGTACAGGGCCGAAGAGACCCAGTACTTC. Translation: CASSPKPYRAEETQYF.

This clonotype was counted ten times or more. The chain's CDR3 is CASSSGTAGEKLFF. CDR3 nucleotides: TGTGCCAGCAGCTCCGGGACAGCTGGAGAAAAACTGTTTTTT. The chain combines TRBV7-9 with TRBJ1-4; TRBD1 agrees at 7 bases. The J segment lost 8 bases and the V segment lost 4 bases, leaving 7 bases of the junction unmatched. CDR3 length equals 14 residues. Germline CDR1 SEHNR, CDR2 FQNEAQ (reference sequence).

The table lists this clonotype with a few counts. The chain joins TRBV5-1 to TRBJ2-5, with D tentatively TRBD2 (6 bases). Germline CDR1 reads SGHRS; CDR2 reads YFSETQ. The ends were cut back, 2 bases at V and 0 bases at J, with 14 bases in the middle. The CDR3 is 16 residues long. In DNA form, the CDR3 reads TGCGCCAGCAGCTTCACCGGGAGCCAGTACCAAGAGACCCAGTACTTC. It translates to CASSFTGSQYQETQYF.

In its sample, this clonotype was seen a few times. The chain employs TRBV7-6 and TRBJ2-1; 11 bases align to TRBD1. The CDR3 consists of 16 residues. The J segment lost 8 bases and the V segment lost 5 bases, leaving 11 bases of the junction unmatched. Germline loops: CDR1 SGHVS, CDR2 FNYEAQ. The CDR3 reads CASSLPPGTGGHEQFF. CDR3 bases: TGTGCCAGCAGCCTCCCCCCCGGGACAGGGGGACATGAGCAGTTCTTC.

This clonotype was counted a few times. The chain combines TRBV7-9 with TRBJ1-1; the D gene is possibly TRBD1 (6 bases). Trimming stripped 7 bases from V and 5 bases from J, with 17 bases between. CDR1 SEHNR and CDR2 FQNEAQ come from the germline V gene (reference sequence). The CDR3 length is 14 residues. Here the CDR3 reads CASTVLVGGTEAFF. In DNA form, the CDR3 reads TGTGCCAGCACCGTCCTGGTAGGGGGTACTGAAGCTTTCTTT.

The chain couples TRBV29-1 to TRBJ1-1; TRBD1 agrees at 9 bases. The CDR3 runs 13 residues. V gave up 6 bases and J gave up 4 bases; unmatched junction bases: 6. Germline V gene lookup returns CDR1 SQVTM and CDR2 ANQGSEA. This CDR3 is CSVAQGARTEAFF. The CDR3 DNA reads TGCAGCGTCGCACAGGGGGCGCGCACTGAAGCTTTCTTT.

The table lists this clonotype with a few counts. This chain joins TRBV7-2 and TRBJ1-5; D gene uncertain. The germline V gene encodes CDR1 SGHTA and CDR2 FQGNSA. V was trimmed by 5 bases and J by 0 bases, leaving 11 bases between them. The CDR3 is made up of 15 amino acids. CDR3 in DNA: TGTGCCAGCAGCCGAGACATCAATAGCAATCAGCCCCAGCATTTT. It yields the protein CASSRDINSNQPQHF.

V and J are TRBV5-6 and TRBJ2-4; 7 positions match TRBD1. In germline, CDR1 is SGHDT, CDR2 YYEEEE. The trim removed 4 bases at V and 0 bases at J, leaving 10 bases unmatched. CDR3 length: 17 amino acids. CDR3 bases: TGTGCCAGCAGCCCGTTCGGACAGGAGCAAGCCAAAAACATTCAGTACTTC. Its protein is CASSPFGQEQAKNIQYF.

The CDR3 DNA reads as TGTGCCAGCAGGTTACAACAGGGGGAACCCGGGGATACGCAGTATTTT. It translates to CASRLQQGEPGDTQYF. The rearrangement joins TRBV6-2 or TRBV6-3 to TRBJ2-3, with TRBD1 matching 8 bases. Trimming cost V 6 bases and J 6 bases; bases outside gene matches: 14. The CDR3 runs 16 residues. Germline CDR1 reads MNHEY; CDR2 reads SVGEGT.

In this sample, this clonotype turned up a few times. The chain joins TRBV7-2 to TRBJ2-3, with 9 nucleotides matching TRBD2. V dropped 0 bases and J dropped 6; count of bases not matched to a gene: 7. Germline assignment: CDR1 SGHTA and CDR2 FQGNSA. The CDR3 spans 16 residues. CDR3 protein: CASSLAKRSGGDTQYF. The CDR3 nucleotides are TGTGCCAGCAGCTTAGCTAAACGCAGCGGGGGGGATACGCAGTATTTT.

The sample holds a few counts of this clonotype. The chain employs TRBV5-1 and TRBJ1-5; 10 bases map to TRBD1. This CDR3 has 14 residues. Germline-derived CDR1 and CDR2 are SGHRS and YFSETQ. Losses at the gene ends were 4 bases for V and 6 bases for J; bases not matched to a gene: 4. The CDR3 DNA is TGCGCCAGCAGCAAGACAGGGGGCGTTCAGCCCCAGCATTTT. Encoded protein: CASSKTGGVQPQHF.